The clone carrying this T cell receptor beta chain appeared a single time. J gave up 3 bases and V 7 bases, and 7 bases lay outside the gene matches. This CDR3 spans 14 amino acids. Germline CDR1 SEHNR, CDR2 FQNEAQ (reference sequence). The sample originates from a study of cytomegalovirus exposure and HLA in healthy donors. The PCR was carried out with 60 Vbeta primers and 13 Jbeta primers. Sequenced by immunoSEQ multiplex PCR; TCRdb stores in-frame clones only, minus some. This sample has approximately 52,000 clones; 65% to 80% occur once, and the top ten carry roughly 35%. Sequencing input: PBMCs. This TCR came from a middle-aged man in good health and CMV-seropositive. The gene calls are TRBV7-9 and TRBJ1-1, with 8 bases fitting TRBD1. CDR3 bases: TGTGCCAGCACCCTCCAGGGGGCGCACACTGAAGCTTTCTTT. Protein: CASTLQGAHTEAFF.